This T cell receptor (beta chain) was obtained from a study of CD8 T cells in ankylosing spondylitis. Study-wide findings and caveats: In the blood and synovial fluid of reactive arthritis, some motif variants had been previously reported. Disease-associated clonotypes exhibited CD8+ identity and were relatively infrequent in peripheral blood. Significant enrichment of disease-linked clones was reported in matched ankylosing spondylitis synovial fluid. Made up of fewer than 10 highly homologous variants, a TCR beta motif appeared characteristic of ankylosing spondylitis blood.

One entry per CDR3 protein, called by TCRdb with MiXCR from the 5' RACE reads. The profile shows around 440,000 distinct CDR3 sequences, roughly 18% of them singletons. The CDR3 consists of 16 residues. In germline, CDR1 is SGDLS, CDR2 YYNGEE. The V end lost 0 bases, the J end lost 2 bases, and 11 bases lay between the germline ends. To note about this clonotype: Its antigen is unidentified.

This TCR came from a male donor with ankylosing spondylitis. The V call is TRBV9, the J call TRBJ2-2, with D perhaps matching TRBD1 (6 bases). The sequenced sample consisted of blood, either unsorted or a sorted T cell fraction (not recorded which). CDR3 loop: CASSVARTVNTGELFF. DNA for the CDR3: TGTGCCAGCAGCGTAGCCCGGACAGTAAACACCGGGGAGCTGTTTTTT.